These T cell receptor beta chains were read from a single sample in a study of CD8+ T cells in alopecia areata. TCRdb keeps only in-frame clones here, not all; method: immunoSEQ multiplex PCR. The table records 90,000 to 100,000 clones, around 45% of them present only once. The source material was CD4+ T cells sorted from blood. These receptors were taken from a human donor with alopecia areata. The CDR3 runs from the conserved cysteine through the conserved F or W. Each record gives: CDR3 protein, CDR3 DNA, clone size, D gene, J gene, V gene. A D gene is named only where the DNA matches it firmly. Part of the rows lack a size; the others show once, few, many or a class for expanded clones.

CDR3aa: CSVGVGYTGELFF
CDR3nt: TGCAGCGTTGGTGTGGGGTACACCGGGGAGCTGTTTTTT
abundance: few
d_gene: .
j_gene: TRBJ2-2
v_gene: TRBV29-1

CDR3aa: CAWTVGFTDYGYTF
CDR3nt: TGTGCCTGGACCGTCGGGTTTACGGACTATGGCTACACCTTC
abundance: .
d_gene: .
j_gene: TRBJ1-2
v_gene: TRBV30

CDR3aa: CSVVQGGVQFF
CDR3nt: TGCAGCGTTGTCCAGGGGGGGGTGCAGTTCTTC
abundance: .
d_gene: .
j_gene: TRBJ2-1
v_gene: TRBV29-1

CDR3aa: CASSQLGNTGELFF
CDR3nt: TGTGCCAGTAGCCAACTTGGGAACACCGGGGAGCTGTTTTTT
abundance: few
d_gene: .
j_gene: TRBJ2-2
v_gene: TRBV19

CDR3aa: CASSLPNSAIQYF
CDR3nt: TGTGCCAGCAGTTTACCAAACAGCGCCATTCAGTACTTC
abundance: many
d_gene: .
j_gene: TRBJ2-4
v_gene: TRBV28

CDR3aa: CATSRVGSGAYGYTF
CDR3nt: TGTGCCACCAGCAGAGTTGGATCAGGCGCCTATGGCTACACCTTC
abundance: few
d_gene: .
j_gene: TRBJ1-2
v_gene: TRBV15

CDR3aa: CASSLPGGDNEQFF
CDR3nt: TGCGCCAGCAGCTTGCCAGGGGGGGACAATGAGCAGTTCTTC
abundance: .
d_gene: .
j_gene: TRBJ2-1
v_gene: TRBV5-1

CDR3aa: CASSFKGPPNEKLFF
CDR3nt: TGTGCCAGCAGCTTTAAGGGGCCGCCTAATGAAAAACTGTTTTTT
abundance: few
d_gene: .
j_gene: TRBJ1-4
v_gene: TRBV7-9

CDR3aa: CATSRATGGNQPQHF
CDR3nt: TGTGCCACCAGCAGAGCGACAGGGGGCAATCAGCCCCAGCATTTT
abundance: few
d_gene: TRBD1
j_gene: TRBJ1-5
v_gene: TRBV15

CDR3aa: CASSSQQGDSPLHF
CDR3nt: TGTGCCAGCAGCTCACAACAGGGGGATTCACCCCTCCACTTT
abundance: few
d_gene: TRBD1
j_gene: TRBJ1-6
v_gene: TRBV7-2

CDR3aa: CAWNVVRHSGNTIYF
CDR3nt: TGTGCCTGGAACGTGGTCCGCCACTCTGGAAACACCATATATTTT
abundance: .
d_gene: .
j_gene: TRBJ1-3
v_gene: TRBV30

CDR3aa: CASATGVYEQYF
CDR3nt: TGTGCTAGTGCCACCGGGGTTTACGAGCAGTACTTC
abundance: .
d_gene: .
j_gene: TRBJ2-7
v_gene: TRBV12-5

CDR3aa: CASTLGDVNTEAFF
CDR3nt: TGTGCCAGCACGTTAGGGGACGTGAACACTGAAGCTTTCTTT
abundance: few
d_gene: .
j_gene: TRBJ1-1
v_gene: TRBV7-2

CDR3aa: CASSQSGFQGPENTEAFF
CDR3nt: TGCGCCAGCAGTCAATCCGGGTTCCAGGGCCCAGAGAACACTGAAGCTTTCTTT
abundance: few
d_gene: .
j_gene: TRBJ1-1
v_gene: TRBV23-1

CDR3aa: CASSYSAGLGNYEQYF
CDR3nt: TGTGCCAGCAGTTACTCAGCGGGACTTGGTAATTACGAGCAGTACTTC
abundance: few
d_gene: TRBD2
j_gene: TRBJ2-7
v_gene: TRBV6-5

CDR3aa: CSVAVPLTEAFF
CDR3nt: TGCAGCGTTGCAGTCCCACTGACTGAAGCTTTCTTT
abundance: .
d_gene: .
j_gene: TRBJ1-1
v_gene: TRBV29-1

CDR3aa: CASSSPSGRTNEQFF
CDR3nt: TGTGCCAGCAGCTCGCCTAGCGGGAGGACGAATGAGCAGTTCTTC
abundance: .
d_gene: TRBD2
j_gene: TRBJ2-1
v_gene: TRBV7-9

CDR3aa: CASSQGTPEQYF
CDR3nt: TGCGCCAGCAGCCAAGGCACCCCAGAGCAGTACTTC
abundance: .
d_gene: .
j_gene: TRBJ2-7
v_gene: TRBV4-1

CDR3aa: CASSSPDLVLQYF
CDR3nt: TGTGCCAGCAGTTCCCCCGACCTTGTGTTGCAGTACTTC
abundance: .
d_gene: .
j_gene: TRBJ2-7
v_gene: TRBV28

CDR3aa: CASSKASGGPNEQFF
CDR3nt: TGTGCCAGCAGCAAAGCTAGCGGGGGCCCCAATGAGCAGTTCTTC
abundance: few
d_gene: TRBD2
j_gene: TRBJ2-1
v_gene: TRBV7-9

CDR3aa: CASSDKGHNKNIQYF
CDR3nt: TGTGCCAGCAGTGATAAGGGCCATAACAAAAACATTCAGTACTTC
abundance: .
d_gene: .
j_gene: TRBJ2-4
v_gene: TRBV2

CDR3aa: CASSTQGSTEAFF
CDR3nt: TGTGCCAGCAGTACACAGGGGAGCACTGAAGCTTTCTTT
abundance: .
d_gene: TRBD1
j_gene: TRBJ1-1
v_gene: TRBV7-3

CDR3aa: CASSARQGTYEQYF
CDR3nt: TGCGCCAGCAGCGCGAGACAGGGAACCTACGAGCAGTACTTC
abundance: .
d_gene: TRBD1
j_gene: TRBJ2-7
v_gene: TRBV5-1

CDR3aa: CSVEVTLAGVGNEQFF
CDR3nt: TGCAGCGTAGAGGTCACACTAGCGGGAGTGGGCAATGAGCAGTTCTTC
abundance: .
d_gene: TRBD2
j_gene: TRBJ2-1
v_gene: TRBV29-1

CDR3aa: CASSPSSGANVLTF
CDR3nt: TGTGCCAGTTCCCCGAGCTCTGGGGCCAACGTCCTGACTTTC
abundance: .
d_gene: .
j_gene: TRBJ2-6
v_gene: TRBV2

CDR3aa: CASSPGQGYYGYTF
CDR3nt: TGTGCCAGTAGCCCGGGACAGGGGTACTATGGCTACACCTTC
abundance: few
d_gene: TRBD1
j_gene: TRBJ1-2
v_gene: TRBV19

CDR3aa: CATSRSPGQGQRQPQHF
CDR3nt: TGTGCCACCAGCAGAAGCCCTGGACAGGGTCAGCGTCAGCCCCAGCATTTT
abundance: .
d_gene: TRBD1
j_gene: TRBJ1-5
v_gene: TRBV15

CDR3aa: CASSGEWGQQETQYF
CDR3nt: TGTGCCAGCAGTGGAGAGTGGGGACAGCAAGAGACCCAGTACTTC
abundance: few
d_gene: TRBD1
j_gene: TRBJ2-5
v_gene: TRBV28

CDR3aa: CASTARDRGGTEAFF
CDR3nt: TGTGCCAGCACCGCCCGGGACAGGGGGGGCACTGAAGCTTTCTTT
abundance: .
d_gene: TRBD1
j_gene: TRBJ1-1
v_gene: TRBV6-6

CDR3aa: CASSQQAGGPHEQYF
CDR3nt: TGTGCCAGCAGCCAACAAGCGGGAGGGCCCCACGAGCAGTACTTC
abundance: .
d_gene: TRBD2
j_gene: TRBJ2-7
v_gene: TRBV7-2

CDR3aa: CASSFGLVLRSAYEQYF
CDR3nt: TGTGCCAGCAGCTTTGGACTAGTATTAAGGTCTGCCTACGAGCAGTACTTC
abundance: .
d_gene: TRBD2
j_gene: TRBJ2-7
v_gene: TRBV5-6

CDR3aa: CAWTENPKNIQYF
CDR3nt: TGTGCCTGGACTGAGAATCCCAAAAACATTCAGTACTTC
abundance: .
d_gene: .
j_gene: TRBJ2-4
v_gene: TRBV30

CDR3aa: CASSQETQYF
CDR3nt: TGTGCCAGCAGCCAAGAGACCCAGTACTTC
abundance: .
d_gene: .
j_gene: TRBJ2-5
v_gene: TRBV11-2

CDR3aa: CASSETPGQGDNQPQHF
CDR3nt: TGTGCCAGCAGCGAGACACCGGGACAGGGAGACAATCAGCCCCAGCATTTT
abundance: once
d_gene: TRBD1
j_gene: TRBJ1-5
v_gene: TRBV5-4

CDR3aa: CASSLDRGDWTGELFF
CDR3nt: TGTGCCAGCAGCTTAGATCGTGGAGATTGGACCGGGGAGCTGTTTTTT
abundance: few
d_gene: .
j_gene: TRBJ2-2
v_gene: TRBV7-2

CDR3aa: CASRLQAEAFF
CDR3nt: TGTGCCAGCAGGCTCCAAGCTGAAGCTTTCTTT
abundance: .
d_gene: .
j_gene: TRBJ1-1
v_gene: TRBV7-9